The rows below give T cell receptor beta chains drawn from one sample of a study of OX40 agonist ivuxolimab in advanced cancers. TCRdb keeps only in-frame clones here, not all; method: immunoSEQ multiplex PCR. The sample yields tens of thousands of clones, roughly nine tenths seen once. Here the sequenced sample was CD4+ or CD8+ T cells sorted from blood, taken in a trial of the OX40 agonist ivuxolimab. All receptors derive from an adult with an advanced solid tumor such as melanoma, head and neck, liver or kidney cancer. Each CDR3 is given with its conserved first and last residue.

>14|TRBV6-6|TRBJ1-5
CASSYRGVGQPQHF
>14|TRBV6-6|TRBJ1-5
CASSYWEGSQPQHF
>16|TRBV18|TRBJ2-5
CASSRNGRGVQETQYF
>16|TRBV9|TRBJ2-3
CASSVDIQRGTDTQYF
>12|TRBV28|TRBJ2-6
CASIGGANVLTF
>18|TRBV10-3|TRBJ1-5
CAISEWDGDSPSNQPQHF
>14|TRBV7-9|TRBJ2-5
CASSQTSGKETQYF
>15|TRBV5-4|TRBJ1-5
CASSRGGGGNQPQHF
>15|TRBV7-2|TRBJ2-3
CASSLGQGDTDTQYF
>15|TRBV5-1|TRBJ2-5
CASSLGTRAPETQYF
>15|TRBV9|TRBJ2-3
CASSPGPQSTDTQYF
>16|TRBV5-6|TRBJ2-2
CASSPGSVLSTGELFF
>20|TRBV5-1|TRBJ2-7
CASSPTPQTSGVPPTYEQYF
>15|TRBV5-1|TRBJ1-4
CASSLQRGYNEKLFF
>13|TRBV18|TRBJ1-2
CASSLGDHRGYTF
>13|TRBV6-1|TRBJ1-1
CASSPSRRVDDFF
>14|TRBV7-7|TRBJ2-7
CASSPDRSSYEQYF
>13|TRBV6-1|TRBJ1-1
CASSEGGETEAFF
>12|TRBV11-2|TRBJ1-2
CASSFPGGGYTF
>14|TRBV14|TRBJ1-1
CASTQRGQNTEAFF
>15|TRBV19|TRBJ1-3
CASSPDRASGNTIYF
>15|TRBV9|TRBJ2-3
CASSVGYTSTDTQYF
>14|TRBV2|TRBJ1-1
CASIGTGVDTEAFF
>14|TRBV6-1|TRBJ1-1
CASSLQGIGTEAFF
>12|TRBV7-9|TRBJ2-1
CASSSSYSEQFF
>14|TRBV28|TRBJ1-5
CASIPGDSNQPQHF
>16|TRBV27|TRBJ2-1
CASSLGLAGGYNEQFF
>14|TRBV7-2|TRBJ2-7
CASTPWTGTYEQYF
>14|TRBV19|TRBJ1-4
CASSPGQNLEKLFF
>14|TRBV18|TRBJ1-5
CASSATGLDQPQHF
>17|TRBV30|TRBJ1-5
CAWSRKREPRGVQPQHF
>17|TRBV5-1|TRBJ2-5
CASSLGLAGAFQETQYF
>13|TRBV6-6|TRBJ2-7
CASMGLADTRYFF
>16|TRBV27|TRBJ2-7
CASSLDGVAPSYEQYF
>14|TRBV19|TRBJ1-2
CASSSQALNYGYTF
>13|TRBV11-2|TRBJ2-5
CASSRSGQETQYF
>13|TRBV10-2|TRBJ1-4
CASLGQGNEKLFF
>16|TRBV4-3|TRBJ2-2
CASSQEGGRWTGELFF
>17|TRBV28|TRBJ1-5
CASSPSLVLRSNQPQHF
>15|TRBV9|TRBJ1-1
CASSVTPQGNTEAFF